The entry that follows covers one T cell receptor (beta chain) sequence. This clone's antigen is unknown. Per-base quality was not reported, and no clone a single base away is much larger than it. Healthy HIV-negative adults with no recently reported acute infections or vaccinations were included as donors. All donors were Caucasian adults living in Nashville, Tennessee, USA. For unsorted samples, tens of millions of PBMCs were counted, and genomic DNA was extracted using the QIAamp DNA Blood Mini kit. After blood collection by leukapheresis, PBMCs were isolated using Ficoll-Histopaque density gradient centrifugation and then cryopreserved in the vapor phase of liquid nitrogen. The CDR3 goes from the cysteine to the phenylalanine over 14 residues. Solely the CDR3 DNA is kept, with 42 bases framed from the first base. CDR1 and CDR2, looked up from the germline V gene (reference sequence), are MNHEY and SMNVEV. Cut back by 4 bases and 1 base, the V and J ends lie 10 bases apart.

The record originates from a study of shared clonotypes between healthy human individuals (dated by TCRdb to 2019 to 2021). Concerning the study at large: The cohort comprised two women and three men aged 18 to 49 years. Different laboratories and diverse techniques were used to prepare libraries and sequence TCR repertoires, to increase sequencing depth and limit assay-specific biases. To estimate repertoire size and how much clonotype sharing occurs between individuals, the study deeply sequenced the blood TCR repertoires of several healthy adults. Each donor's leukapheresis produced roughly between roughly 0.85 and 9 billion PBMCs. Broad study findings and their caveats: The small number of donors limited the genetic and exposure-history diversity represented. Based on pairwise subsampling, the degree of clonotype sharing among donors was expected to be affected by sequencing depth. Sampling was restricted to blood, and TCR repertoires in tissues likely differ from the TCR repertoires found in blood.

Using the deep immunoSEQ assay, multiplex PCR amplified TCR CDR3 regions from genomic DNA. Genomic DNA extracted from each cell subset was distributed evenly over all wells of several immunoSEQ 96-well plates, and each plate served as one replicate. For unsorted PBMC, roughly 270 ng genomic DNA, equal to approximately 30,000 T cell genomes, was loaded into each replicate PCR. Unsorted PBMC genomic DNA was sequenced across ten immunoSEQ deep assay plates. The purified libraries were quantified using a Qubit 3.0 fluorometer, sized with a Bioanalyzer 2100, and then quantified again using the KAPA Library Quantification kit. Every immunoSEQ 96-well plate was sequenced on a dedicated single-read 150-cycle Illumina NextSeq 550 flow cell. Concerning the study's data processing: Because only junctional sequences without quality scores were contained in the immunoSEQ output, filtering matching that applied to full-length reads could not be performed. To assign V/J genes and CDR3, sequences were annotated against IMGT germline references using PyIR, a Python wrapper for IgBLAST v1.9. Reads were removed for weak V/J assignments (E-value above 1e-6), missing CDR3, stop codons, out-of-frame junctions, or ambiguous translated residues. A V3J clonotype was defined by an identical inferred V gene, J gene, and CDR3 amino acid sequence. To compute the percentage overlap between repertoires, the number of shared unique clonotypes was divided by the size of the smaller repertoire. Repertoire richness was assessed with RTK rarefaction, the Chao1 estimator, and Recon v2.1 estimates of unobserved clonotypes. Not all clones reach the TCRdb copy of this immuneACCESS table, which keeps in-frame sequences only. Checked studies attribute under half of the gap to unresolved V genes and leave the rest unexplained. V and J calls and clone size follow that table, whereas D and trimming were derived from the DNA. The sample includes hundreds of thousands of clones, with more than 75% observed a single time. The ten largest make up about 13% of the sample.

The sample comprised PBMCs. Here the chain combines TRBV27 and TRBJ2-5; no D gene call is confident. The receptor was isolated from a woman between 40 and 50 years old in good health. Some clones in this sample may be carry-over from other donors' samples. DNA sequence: TGTGCCAGCAGTTCCCTACACCTCCAAGAGACCCAGTACTTC. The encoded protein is CASSSLHLQETQYF.